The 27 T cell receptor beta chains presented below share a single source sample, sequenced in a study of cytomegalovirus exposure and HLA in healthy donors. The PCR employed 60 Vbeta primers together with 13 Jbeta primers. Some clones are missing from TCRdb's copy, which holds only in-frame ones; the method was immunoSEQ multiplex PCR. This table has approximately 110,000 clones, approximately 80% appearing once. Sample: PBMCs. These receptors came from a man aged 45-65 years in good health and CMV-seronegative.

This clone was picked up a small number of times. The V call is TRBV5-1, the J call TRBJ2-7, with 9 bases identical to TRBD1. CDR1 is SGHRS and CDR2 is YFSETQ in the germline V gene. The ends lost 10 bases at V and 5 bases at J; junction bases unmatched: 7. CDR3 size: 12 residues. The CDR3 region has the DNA TGCGCCTCCATGCGGGACAGGGACGAGCAGTACTTC. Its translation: CASMRDRDEQYF.

The CDR3 reads CASSLALRSPTTTSGLYEQYF. The CDR3 DNA reads TGTGCCAGCAGCTTAGCCCTCCGGTCCCCTACCACGACTAGCGGACTATACGAGCAGTACTTC. The chain links TRBV7-2 to TRBJ2-7; 9 bases map to TRBD2. The V gene's germline CDR1 is SGHTA and CDR2 FQGNSA. CDR3 length: 21 residues. V trimming: 0 bases; J trimming: 4 bases; junction bases outside the gene matches: 22. The whole variable domain, remainder taken from reference TRBV7-2 and TRBJ2-7, is GAGVSQSPSNKVTEKGKDVELRCDPISGHTALYWYRQSLGQGLEFLIYFQGNSAPDKSGLPSDRFSAERTGGSVSTLTIQRTQQEDSAVYLCASSLALRSPTTTSGLYEQYFGPGTRLTVT.

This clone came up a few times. The CDR3 DNA reads TGTGCCAGCAGCCTCGAGGGTGCGGGGCTAGCCACAGATACGCAGTATTTT. Residues: CASSLEGAGLATDTQYF. The chain carries TRBV9 and TRBJ2-3; D possibly corresponds to TRBD2 (6 bases). This CDR3 has 17 amino acids. Germline V gene lookup returns CDR1 SGDLS and CDR2 YYNGEE. Trimming took 4 bases from V and 2 from J, leaving 20 bases between them.

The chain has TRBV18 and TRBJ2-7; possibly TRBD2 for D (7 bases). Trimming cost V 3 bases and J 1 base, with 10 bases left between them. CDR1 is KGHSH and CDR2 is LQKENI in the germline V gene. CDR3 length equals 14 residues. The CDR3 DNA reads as TGTGCCAGCTCACCGGGGGGGCGTTCCTACGAGCAGTACTTC. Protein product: CASSPGGRSYEQYF.

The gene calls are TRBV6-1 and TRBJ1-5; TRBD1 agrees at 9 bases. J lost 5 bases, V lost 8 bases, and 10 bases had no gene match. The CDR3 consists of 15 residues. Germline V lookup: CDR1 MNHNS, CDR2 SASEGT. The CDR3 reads CASRPPGTGYQPQHF. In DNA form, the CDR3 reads TGTGCCAGCCGACCTCCCGGGACAGGGTATCAGCCCCAGCATTTT.

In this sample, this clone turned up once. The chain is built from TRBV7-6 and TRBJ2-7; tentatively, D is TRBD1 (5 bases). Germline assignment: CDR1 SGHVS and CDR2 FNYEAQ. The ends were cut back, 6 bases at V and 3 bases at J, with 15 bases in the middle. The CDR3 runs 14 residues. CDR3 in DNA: TGTGCCAGCAGGCCGGTACAGGCGAGCTACGAGCAGTACTTC. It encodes CASRPVQASYEQYF.

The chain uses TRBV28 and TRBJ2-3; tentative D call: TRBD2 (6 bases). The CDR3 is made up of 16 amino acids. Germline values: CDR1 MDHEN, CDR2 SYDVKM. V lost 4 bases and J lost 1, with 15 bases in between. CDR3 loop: CASSWVAVLRTDTQYF. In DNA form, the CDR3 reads TGTGCCAGCAGTTGGGTAGCGGTCCTTCGCACAGATACGCAGTATTTT.

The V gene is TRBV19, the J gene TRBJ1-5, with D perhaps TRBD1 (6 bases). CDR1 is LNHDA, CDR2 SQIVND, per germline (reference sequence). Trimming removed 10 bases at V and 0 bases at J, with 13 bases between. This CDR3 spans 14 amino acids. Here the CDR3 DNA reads TGTGCCACTAAGGGGGATTTTAGCAATCAGCCCCAGCATTTT. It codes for CATKGDFSNQPQHF.

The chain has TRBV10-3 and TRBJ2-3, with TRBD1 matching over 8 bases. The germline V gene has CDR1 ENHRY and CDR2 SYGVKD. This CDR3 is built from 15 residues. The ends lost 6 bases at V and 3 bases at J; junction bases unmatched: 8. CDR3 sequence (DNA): TGTGCCATCAGACCCCAGGGGGCCGGAACAGATACGCAGTATTTT. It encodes CAIRPQGAGTDTQYF.

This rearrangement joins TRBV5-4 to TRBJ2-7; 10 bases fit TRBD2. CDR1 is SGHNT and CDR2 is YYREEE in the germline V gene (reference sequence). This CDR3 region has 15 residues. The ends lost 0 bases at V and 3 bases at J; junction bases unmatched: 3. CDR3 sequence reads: CASSLVAGGNYEQYF. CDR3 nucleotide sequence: TGTGCCAGCAGCTTGGTAGCGGGAGGTAACTACGAGCAGTACTTC.

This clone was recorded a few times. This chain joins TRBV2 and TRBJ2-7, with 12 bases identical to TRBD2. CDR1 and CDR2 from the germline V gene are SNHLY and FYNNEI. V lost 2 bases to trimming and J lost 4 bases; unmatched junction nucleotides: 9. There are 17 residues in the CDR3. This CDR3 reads CASSESLAGGRLYEQYF. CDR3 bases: TGTGCCAGCAGTGAATCCCTAGCGGGAGGGAGACTATACGAGCAGTACTTC. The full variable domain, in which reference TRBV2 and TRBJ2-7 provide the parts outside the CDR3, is EPEVTQTPSHQVTQMGQEVILRCVPISNHLYFYWYRQILGQKVEFLVSFYNNEISEKSEIFDDQFSVERPDGSNFTLKIRSTKLEDSAMYFCASSESLAGGRLYEQYFGPGTRLTVT.

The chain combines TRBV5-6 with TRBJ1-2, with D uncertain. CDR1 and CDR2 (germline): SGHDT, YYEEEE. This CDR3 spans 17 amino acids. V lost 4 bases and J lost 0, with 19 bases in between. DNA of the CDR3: TGTGCCAGCAGCGAACCATTCCCGAGGGATACTAACTATGGCTACACCTTC. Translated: CASSEPFPRDTNYGYTF.

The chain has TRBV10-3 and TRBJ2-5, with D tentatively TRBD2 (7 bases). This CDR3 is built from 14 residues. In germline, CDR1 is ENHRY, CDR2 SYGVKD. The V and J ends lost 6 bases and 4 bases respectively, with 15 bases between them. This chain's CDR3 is CAIRRGGDAETQYF. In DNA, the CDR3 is TGTGCCATCAGAAGGGGGGGGGACGCAGAGACCCAGTACTTC.

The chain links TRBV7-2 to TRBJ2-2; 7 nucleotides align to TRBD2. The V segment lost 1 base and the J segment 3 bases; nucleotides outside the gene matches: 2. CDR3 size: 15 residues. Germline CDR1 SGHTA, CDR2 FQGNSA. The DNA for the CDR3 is TGTGCCAGCAGCTTAGGGACTAGGGACACCGGGGAGCTGTTTTTT. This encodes CASSLGTRDTGELFF.

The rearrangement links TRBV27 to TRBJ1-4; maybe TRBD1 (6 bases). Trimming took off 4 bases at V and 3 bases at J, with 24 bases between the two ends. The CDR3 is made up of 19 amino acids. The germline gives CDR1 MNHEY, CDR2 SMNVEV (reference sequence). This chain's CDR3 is CASSSRYTDDRRSNEKLFF. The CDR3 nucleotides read TGTGCCAGCAGTTCGCGCTACACAGATGACAGGAGGTCTAATGAAAAACTGTTTTTT.

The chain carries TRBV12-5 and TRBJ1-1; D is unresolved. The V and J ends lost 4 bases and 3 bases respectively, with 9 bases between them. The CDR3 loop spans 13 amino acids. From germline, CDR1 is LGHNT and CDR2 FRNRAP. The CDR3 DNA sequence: TGTGCTAGTGGTTCGGGGAGGGACACTGAAGCTTTCTTT. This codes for CASGSGRDTEAFF. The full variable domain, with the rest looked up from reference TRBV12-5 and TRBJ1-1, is DARVTQTPRHKVTEMGQEVTMRCQPILGHNTVFWYRQTMMQGLELLAYFRNRAPLDDSGMPKDRFSAEMPDATLATLKIQPSEPRDSAVYFCASGSGRDTEAFFGQGTRLTVV.

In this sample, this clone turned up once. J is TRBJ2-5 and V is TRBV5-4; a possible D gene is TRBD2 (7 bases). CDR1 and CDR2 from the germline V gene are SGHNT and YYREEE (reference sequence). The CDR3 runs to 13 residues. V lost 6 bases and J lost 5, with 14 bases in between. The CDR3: CASTDRGGETQYF. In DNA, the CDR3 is TGTGCCAGCACCGATAGGGGGGGGGAGACCCAGTACTTC.

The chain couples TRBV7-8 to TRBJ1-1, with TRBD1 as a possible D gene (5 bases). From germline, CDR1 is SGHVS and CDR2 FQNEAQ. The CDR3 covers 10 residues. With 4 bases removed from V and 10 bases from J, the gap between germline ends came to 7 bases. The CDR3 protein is CASSSGGAFF. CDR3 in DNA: TGTGCCAGCAGCTCCGGGGGAGCTTTCTTT. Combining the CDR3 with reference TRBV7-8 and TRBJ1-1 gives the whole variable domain GAGVSQSPRYKVAKRGQDVALRCDPISGHVSLFWYQQALGQGPEFLTYFQNEAQLDKSGLPSDRFFAERPEGSVSTLKIQRTQQEDSAVYLCASSSGGAFFGQGTRLTVV.

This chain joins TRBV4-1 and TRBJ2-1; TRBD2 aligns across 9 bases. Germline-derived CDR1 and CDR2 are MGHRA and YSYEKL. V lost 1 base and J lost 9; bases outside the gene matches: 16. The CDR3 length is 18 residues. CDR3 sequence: CASSQVGGRGGVLSEQFF. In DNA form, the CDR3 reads TGCGCCAGCAGCCAAGTGGGGGGGCGGGGGGGAGTTCTGAGTGAGCAGTTCTTC.

CDR3 region: CASSLPGRGSTDTQYF. The CDR3 nucleotides read TGTGCCAGCAGCTTGCCCGGGAGGGGGAGCACAGATACGCAGTATTTT. The rearrangement uses TRBV5-4 and TRBJ2-3; TRBD2 matches 8 bases. CDR3 length equals 16 residues. V shed 1 base, J shed 0 bases, and the junction held 4 bases outside the gene matches. The germline V gene has CDR1 SGHNT and CDR2 YYREEE (reference sequence).

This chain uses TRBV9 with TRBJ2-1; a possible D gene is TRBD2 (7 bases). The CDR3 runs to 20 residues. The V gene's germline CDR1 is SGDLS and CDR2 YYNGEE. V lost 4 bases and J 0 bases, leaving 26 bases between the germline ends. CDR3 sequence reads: CASSPVGGLTGQRSYNEQFF. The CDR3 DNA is TGTGCCAGCAGCCCAGTCGGGGGGTTGACGGGACAACGCTCCTACAATGAGCAGTTCTTC.

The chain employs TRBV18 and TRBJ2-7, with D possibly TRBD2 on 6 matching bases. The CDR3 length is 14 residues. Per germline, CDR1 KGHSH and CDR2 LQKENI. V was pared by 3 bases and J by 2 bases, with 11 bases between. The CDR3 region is CASSPTSSAYEQYF. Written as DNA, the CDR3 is TGTGCCAGCTCACCGACTAGTTCGGCCTACGAGCAGTACTTC.

CDR3: CASRAGSSYNEQFF. CDR3 bases: TGTGCCAGCAGAGCGGGAAGCTCCTACAATGAGCAGTTCTTC. The chain links TRBV7-2 to TRBJ2-1; 7 bases align to TRBD2. J was trimmed by 0 bases and V by 6 bases; bases with no gene match: 2. The CDR3 is 14 amino acids. Germline values: CDR1 SGHTA, CDR2 FQGNSA.

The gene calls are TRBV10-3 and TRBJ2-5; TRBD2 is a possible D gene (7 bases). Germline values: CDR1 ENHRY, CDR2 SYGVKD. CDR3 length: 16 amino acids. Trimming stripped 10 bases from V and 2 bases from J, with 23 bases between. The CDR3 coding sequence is TGTGCCACCGGGACGATGGTGGGGGGGCAACAAGAGACCCAGTACTTC. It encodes CATGTMVGGQQETQYF.

The CDR3 loop reads CASSLRGPANTGELFF. The CDR3 bases are TGTGCCAGCAGCTTGCGGGGTCCCGCGAACACCGGGGAGCTGTTTTTT. The chain links TRBV5-4 to TRBJ2-2; maybe TRBD2 (5 bases). V was clipped by 1 base and J by 0 bases, with 10 bases between them. CDR3 length equals 16 residues. Germline V gene data show CDR1 as SGHNT and CDR2 as YYREEE (reference sequence).

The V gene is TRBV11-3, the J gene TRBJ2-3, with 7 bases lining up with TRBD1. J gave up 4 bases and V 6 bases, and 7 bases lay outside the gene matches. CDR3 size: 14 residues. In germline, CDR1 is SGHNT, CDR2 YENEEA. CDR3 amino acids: CASSYTGAADTQYF. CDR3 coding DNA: TGTGCCAGCAGTTATACAGGGGCGGCAGATACGCAGTATTTT.

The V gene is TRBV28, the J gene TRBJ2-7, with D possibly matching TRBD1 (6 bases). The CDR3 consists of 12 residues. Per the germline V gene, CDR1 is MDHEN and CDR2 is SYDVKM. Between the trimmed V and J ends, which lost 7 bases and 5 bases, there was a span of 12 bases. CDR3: CASKDRRHEQYF. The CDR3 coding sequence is TGTGCCAGCAAAGACAGGCGCCACGAGCAGTACTTC. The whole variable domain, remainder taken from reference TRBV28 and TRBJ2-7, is DVKVTQSSRYLVKRTGEKVFLECVQDMDHENMFWYRQDPGLGLRLIYFSYDVKMKEKGDIPEGYSVSREKKERFSLILESASTNQTSMYLCASKDRRHEQYFGPGTRLTVT.